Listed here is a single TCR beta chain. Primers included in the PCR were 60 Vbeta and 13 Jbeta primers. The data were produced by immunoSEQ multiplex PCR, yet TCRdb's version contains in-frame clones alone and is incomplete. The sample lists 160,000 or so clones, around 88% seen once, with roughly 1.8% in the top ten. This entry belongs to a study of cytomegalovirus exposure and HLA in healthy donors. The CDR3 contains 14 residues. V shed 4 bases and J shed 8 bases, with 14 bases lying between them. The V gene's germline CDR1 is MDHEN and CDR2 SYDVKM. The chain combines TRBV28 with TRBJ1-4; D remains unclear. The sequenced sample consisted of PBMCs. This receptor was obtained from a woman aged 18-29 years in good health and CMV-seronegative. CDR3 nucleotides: TGTGCCAGCAGTTACGGGGTGCCGGTGGAAAAACTGTTTTTT. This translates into CASSYGVPVEKLFF. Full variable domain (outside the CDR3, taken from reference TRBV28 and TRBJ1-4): DVKVTQSSRYLVKRTGEKVFLECVQDMDHENMFWYRQDPGLGLRLIYFSYDVKMKEKGDIPEGYSVSREKKERFSLILESASTNQTSMYLCASSYGVPVEKLFFGSGTQLSVL.